A single sample gave rise to the 27 T cell receptor beta chains below, sequenced in a study of blood T cell repertoires in COVID-19. The table came from immunoSEQ multiplex PCR; TCRdb's copy has only in-frame clones and leaves some out. Of roughly 160,000 clones listed, roughly 80% are singletons. Source material: PBMCs or T cells enriched from blood (not recorded which). These receptors were collected from a woman aged 40 to 50 with acute COVID-19.

The chain's CDR3 is CASSQDEGRARPDTGELFF. Here the CDR3 DNA reads TGTGCCAGCAGCCAAGACGAAGGGCGGGCGAGACCTGACACCGGGGAGCTGTTTTTT. The chain joins TRBV3-1 (or the pseudogene TRBV3-2) to TRBJ2-2; perhaps TRBD2 as D (5 bases). Germline values: CDR1 LGHDT, CDR2 YNNKEL (reference sequence). CDR3 length equals 19 residues. Trimming shortened V by 0 bases and J by 3 bases, and 20 bases separated the two germline ends.

The chain recombines TRBV27 with TRBJ2-2, with 8 nucleotides matching TRBD2. The germline gives CDR1 MNHEY, CDR2 SMNVEV (reference sequence). The V segment lost 7 bases and the J segment 6 bases; nucleotides outside the gene matches: 4. CDR3 length: 13 amino acids. CDR3: CASMQRGPGELFF. CDR3 sequence (DNA): TGTGCCAGCATGCAGCGGGGGCCCGGGGAGCTGTTTTTT.

The chain couples TRBV30 to TRBJ1-1, with TRBD1 matching 7 bases. The CDR3 is made up of 13 amino acids. With 1 base clipped from V and 9 bases from J, the junction kept 8 bases outside the gene matches. Germline V gene lookup returns CDR1 GTSNPN and CDR2 SVGIG (reference sequence). The CDR3 protein is CAWSAAGGTKAFF. As DNA, the CDR3 is TGTGCCTGGAGTGCGGCAGGGGGTACCAAAGCTTTCTTT. The whole variable domain, remainder taken from reference TRBV30 and TRBJ1-1, is SQTIHQWPATLVQPVGSPLSLECTVEGTSNPNLYWYRQAAGRGLQLLFYSVGIGQISSEVPQNLSASRPQDRQFILSSKKLLLSDSGFYLCAWSAAGGTKAFFGQGTRLTVV.

The J gene is TRBJ2-1, the V gene TRBV5-1; 9 positions agree with TRBD2. The CDR3 sequence is 18 residues long. The trim removed 0 bases at V and 3 bases at J, leaving 10 bases unmatched. Germline V gives CDR1 SGHRS, CDR2 YFSETQ. The CDR3 is CASSLGLAGRHFYNEQFF. In nucleotides, the CDR3 is TGCGCCAGCAGCTTGGGGCTAGCGGGACGACATTTCTACAATGAGCAGTTCTTC. The whole variable domain, remainder taken from reference TRBV5-1 and TRBJ2-1, is KAGVTQTPRYLIKTRGQQVTLSCSPISGHRSVSWYQQTPGQGLQFLFEYFSETQRNKGNFPGRFSGRQFSNSRSEMNVSTLELGDSALYLCASSLGLAGRHFYNEQFFGPGTRLTVL.

The chain combines TRBV5-1 with TRBJ1-1; maybe TRBD1 (5 bases). CDR1 SGHRS and CDR2 YFSETQ come from the germline V gene. V lost 0 bases, J lost 4 bases, and 13 bases lay in between. CDR3 size: 15 residues. This chain's CDR3 is CASSLVGRRGTEAFF. CDR3 sequence (DNA): TGCGCCAGCAGCTTGGTGGGCAGGAGGGGCACTGAAGCTTTCTTT.

This sequence joins TRBV19 and TRBJ2-1; D may be TRBD2 (5 bases). Germline V CDR1 and CDR2: LNHDA, SQIVND (reference sequence). V dropped 6 bases and J dropped 0 bases, with 9 bases sitting between them. CDR3 length: 14 amino acids. The CDR3 protein is CASREASSYNEQFF. The CDR3 nucleotides are TGTGCCAGTAGGGAGGCTAGCTCCTACAATGAGCAGTTCTTC.

This clone was recorded many times. The rearrangement uses TRBV7-3 and TRBJ1-2; D perhaps matches TRBD1 (5 bases). Per germline, CDR1 SGHTA and CDR2 FQGTGA. The CDR3 length is 13 residues. V was shortened by 1 base and J by 6 bases, with 9 bases between the two germline ends. CDR3 residues: CASSLKAGNGYTF. In DNA, the CDR3 is TGTGCCAGCAGCTTAAAGGCAGGGAATGGCTACACCTTC.

The rearrangement joins TRBV7-3 to TRBJ2-7; 11 nucleotides agree with TRBD2. CDR1 and CDR2 (germline): SGHTA, FQGTGA. The CDR3 has 21 residues. V shed 0 bases, J shed 3 bases, and the junction held 19 bases outside the gene matches. The CDR3 loop reads CASSLTSGKGELAGVGYEQYV. The CDR3 DNA reads TGTGCCAGCAGCTTAACCTCCGGGAAAGGAGAACTAGCGGGAGTAGGCTACGAGCAGTACGTC.

V usage is TRBV7-9 and J usage is TRBJ1-1, with a tentative D call TRBD1 (6 bases). CDR3 length: 15 residues. Deletions cut 6 bases from V and 5 bases from J, with 19 bases between. Germline V gives CDR1 SEHNR, CDR2 FQNEAQ (reference sequence). CDR3: CASSQNQGSRTEAFF. CDR3 coding DNA: TGTGCCAGCAGTCAAAACCAGGGGAGTAGGACTGAAGCTTTCTTT.

This chain joins TRBV6-5 and TRBJ1-2, with unresolved D. Trimming cost V 7 bases and J 8 bases, with 14 bases left between them. This CDR3 has 12 amino acids. CDR1 is MNHEY and CDR2 is SVGAGI in the germline V gene. This CDR3 is CASKSRLVGYTF. CDR3 DNA: TGTGCCAGCAAGTCCCGGTTGGTGGGCTACACCTTC.

The V call is TRBV19, the J call TRBJ2-5, with 7 nucleotides matching TRBD1. V dropped 5 bases and J dropped 5; count of bases not matched to a gene: 5. Germline V lookup: CDR1 LNHDA, CDR2 SQIVND (reference sequence). There are 13 residues in the CDR3. CDR3 loop: CASSRGQRETQYF. In nucleotides, the CDR3 is TGTGCCAGTAGTCGGGGACAGAGGGAGACCCAGTACTTC. Looking up the rest from reference TRBV19 and TRBJ2-5 gives the full variable domain: DGGITQSPKYLFRKEGQNVTLSCEQNLNHDAMYWYRQDPGQGLRLIYYSQIVNDFQKGDIAEGYSVSREKKESFPLTVTSAQKNPTAFYLCASSRGQRETQYFGPGTRLLVL.

The V call is TRBV6-5, the J call TRBJ2-3, with D possibly being TRBD1 (7 bases). The germline V and J ends were trimmed by 7 bases and 0 bases, with 14 bases remaining between them. From germline, CDR1 is MNHEY and CDR2 SVGAGI. CDR3 length: 15 residues. The chain's CDR3 is CASNQGGVSTDTQYF. CDR3 DNA sequence: TGTGCCAGCAACCAGGGGGGAGTTAGCACAGATACGCAGTATTTT.

This rearrangement joins TRBV19 to TRBJ2-1, with TRBD2 matching 8 bases. The CDR3 has 17 residues. Germline-derived CDR1 and CDR2 are LNHDA and SQIVND (reference sequence). Germline trimming cut 9 bases from V and 0 bases from J; bases unmatched to any gene: 13. The CDR3 DNA reads TGTGCCAGCACCACCCGCGGGAGGCCCCGCTCCTACAATGAGCAGTTCTTC. The encoded protein is CASTTRGRPRSYNEQFF.

This chain connects TRBV3-1 (or the pseudogene TRBV3-2) to TRBJ1-1; D is undetermined. CDR1 and CDR2 (germline): LGHDT, YNNKEL (reference sequence). The CDR3 has 13 amino acids. Trimming cost V 0 bases and J 7 bases, with 9 bases left between them. The DNA of the CDR3 is TGTGCCAGCAGCCAAGATAAGACACGTGAAGCTTTCTTT. This encodes CASSQDKTREAFF.

This clone was detected a few times. V and J are TRBV30 and TRBJ1-4; the match to TRBD1 covers 7 bases. CDR3 length equals 13 residues. The germline V gene encodes CDR1 GTSNPN and CDR2 SVGIG (reference sequence). Germline trimming cut 8 bases from V and 8 bases from J; bases unmatched to any gene: 11. CDR3 sequence reads: CAGLTGRQEKLFF. Here the CDR3 DNA reads TGTGCCGGCCTGACAGGGCGGCAGGAAAAACTGTTTTTT.

The chain links TRBV10-3 to TRBJ2-1; unclear D gene. This CDR3 has 12 residues. Germline V gene sequence: CDR1 ENHRY, CDR2 SYGVKD. The ends were cut back, 8 bases at V and 5 bases at J, with 10 bases in the middle. CDR3 amino acids: CAIGATDNEQFF. The CDR3 DNA reads as TGTGCCATCGGAGCGACGGACAATGAGCAGTTCTTC.

J is TRBJ2-1 and V is TRBV5-6; 9 positions match TRBD1. With V trimmed by 6 bases and J by 4 bases, 14 bases remained unmatched. This CDR3 has 17 amino acids. Per germline, CDR1 SGHDT and CDR2 YYEEEE. In DNA, the CDR3 is TGTGCCAGCATTAACGACCGGCCGGGACAGGGTTACAATGAGCAGTTCTTC. Protein sequence: CASINDRPGQGYNEQFF. Based on the CDR3 plus reference TRBV5-6 and TRBJ2-1, the full variable domain is DAGVTQSPTHLIKTRGQQVTLRCSPKSGHDTVSWYQQALGQGPQFIFQYYEEEERQRGNFPDRFSGHQFPNYSSELNVNALLLGDSALYLCASINDRPGQGYNEQFFGPGTRLTVL.

The chain combines TRBV28 with TRBJ1-1, with 7 bases fitting TRBD1. V trimming: 5 bases; J trimming: 4 bases; junction bases outside the gene matches: 7. Germline loops: CDR1 MDHEN, CDR2 SYDVKM. This CDR3 contains 14 residues. The CDR3 sequence: CASSRTGAATEAFF. CDR3 sequence (DNA): TGTGCCAGCAGTCGAACAGGGGCGGCCACTGAAGCTTTCTTT.

V gene TRBV5-1 combines with J gene TRBJ2-7; 9 bases map to TRBD1. The CDR3 spans 14 residues. Germline lookup yields CDR1 SGHRS and CDR2 YFSETQ. Germline trimming cut 2 bases from V and 3 bases from J; bases unmatched to any gene: 3. The CDR3 reads CASSFRDRDYEQYF. In nucleotides, the CDR3 is TGCGCCAGCAGCTTCCGGGACAGGGACTACGAGCAGTACTTC. Combining the CDR3 with reference TRBV5-1 and TRBJ2-7 gives the whole variable domain KAGVTQTPRYLIKTRGQQVTLSCSPISGHRSVSWYQQTPGQGLQFLFEYFSETQRNKGNFPGRFSGRQFSNSRSEMNVSTLELGDSALYLCASSFRDRDYEQYFGPGTRLTVT.

The chain joins TRBV2 to TRBJ2-3; 8 bases are a match to TRBD2. Germline V CDR1 and CDR2: SNHLY, FYNNEI. With 6 bases clipped from V and 8 bases from J, the junction kept 4 bases outside the gene matches. This CDR3 has 12 residues. CDR3: CASRPTSGTQYF. The CDR3 DNA follows: TGTGCCAGCAGGCCTACTAGCGGTACGCAGTATTTT.

This sequence joins TRBV19 and TRBJ1-1; 7 nucleotides align to TRBD1. Germline CDR1 reads LNHDA; CDR2 reads SQIVND (reference sequence). The CDR3 runs to 16 residues. The ends lost 5 bases at V and 4 bases at J; junction bases unmatched: 13. CDR3 sequence (DNA): TGTGCCAGTAGTTGGGGACAGTCCACGAGGGTCACTGAAGCTTTCTTT. This translates into CASSWGQSTRVTEAFF. The variable domain in full, with the rest retrieved from reference TRBV19 and TRBJ1-1, is DGGITQSPKYLFRKEGQNVTLSCEQNLNHDAMYWYRQDPGQGLRLIYYSQIVNDFQKGDIAEGYSVSREKKESFPLTVTSAQKNPTAFYLCASSWGQSTRVTEAFFGQGTRLTVV.

The chain combines TRBV19 with TRBJ1-6; 11 bases map to TRBD1. Germline CDR1 is LNHDA and CDR2 is SQIVND (reference sequence). This CDR3 is 15 amino acids long. The ends lost 3 bases at V and 9 bases at J; junction bases unmatched: 4. CDR3 protein: CASSMGQGVRSPLHF. In DNA form, the CDR3 reads TGTGCCAGTAGTATGGGACAGGGGGTCCGTTCACCCCTCCACTTT.

The chain links TRBV19 to TRBJ2-6; 7 bases fit TRBD1. The CDR3 contains 15 residues. Germline V gives CDR1 LNHDA, CDR2 SQIVND (reference sequence). V shed 8 bases and J 4 bases; nucleotides not matched to a gene: 8. The CDR3 sequence is CASQYNRGGANVLTF. CDR3 DNA sequence: TGTGCCAGTCAGTATAACAGGGGAGGGGCCAACGTCCTGACTTTC.

This clone appeared a few times. V usage is TRBV7-2 and J usage is TRBJ2-5; D may be TRBD1 (7 bases). Trimming removed 5 bases at V and 5 bases at J, with 15 bases between. There are 14 residues in the CDR3. In germline, CDR1 is SGHTA, CDR2 FQGNSA. This chain's CDR3 is CASSPTGEEETQYF. The CDR3 nucleotides are TGTGCCAGCAGCCCCACAGGGGAGGAGGAGACCCAGTACTTC.

This clone appeared a single time. CDR3 region: CASSQDRGGRANYGYTF. CDR3 nucleotide sequence: TGTGCCAGCAGCCAAGACAGAGGGGGGAGGGCGAACTATGGCTACACCTTC. The gene calls are TRBV3-1 (or the pseudogene TRBV3-2) and TRBJ1-2; possible D gene TRBD1, 6 bases. The V gene's germline CDR1 is LGHDT and CDR2 YNNKEL (reference sequence). The length of the CDR3 is 17 residues. The V end was cut by 0 bases, the J end by 2 bases, with 16 bases between.

This clone occurred a few times. V and J are TRBV14 and TRBJ1-4; no clear D gene. Trimming shortened V by 0 bases and J by 2 bases, and 13 bases separated the two germline ends. Germline V gives CDR1 SGHDN, CDR2 FVKESK. The CDR3 loop spans 17 amino acids. In DNA, the CDR3 is TGTGCCAGCAGCCAAGATGACATGGGTGCGACTAATGAAAAACTGTTTTTT. Residues: CASSQDDMGATNEKLFF. Combining the CDR3 with reference TRBV14 and TRBJ1-4 gives the whole variable domain EAGVTQFPSHSVIEKGQTVTLRCDPISGHDNLYWYRRVMGKEIKFLLHFVKESKQDESGMPNNRFLAERTGGTYSTLKVQPAELEDSGVYFCASSQDDMGATNEKLFFGSGTQLSVL.

This chain connects TRBV4-1 to TRBJ1-2, with a weak D call TRBD1 (5 bases). V gave up 0 bases and J gave up 3 bases, with 17 bases separating them. In germline, CDR1 is MGHRA, CDR2 YSYEKL. The CDR3 loop spans 17 amino acids. The DNA of the CDR3 is TGCGCCAGCAGCCAAGATCGCCTGGCAGGGTCTTACTATGGCTACACCTTC. It specifies CASSQDRLAGSYYGYTF.